This entry features one T cell receptor (beta chain) sequence. The antigen is not known. This sample was included in a study of tumor-infiltrating lymphocytes in localized non-small cell lung cancer. For the study at large: Some samples were collected after neoadjuvant chemotherapy; smokers, never-smokers and several histologies were included. From each patient, both tumor and uninvolved lung, non-adjacent to tumor, were sampled.

Study outcomes and limitations: Tumor T-cell fraction from TCR sequencing was not associated with recurrence-free survival (p = 0.61).

Data came from immunoSEQ multiplex PCR; TCRdb stores just in-frame clones and leaves some out. The sample lists 10,000 or so clones; 60% to 75% were seen once. CDR1 and CDR2 from the germline V gene are MNHEY and SMNVEV (reference sequence). Trimming cost V 0 bases and J 6 bases, with 8 bases left between them. This CDR3 has 13 residues. The TCR comes from a human donor with non-small cell lung cancer. The chain recombines TRBV27 with TRBJ1-1; the D is unclear. Sequences were obtained from lung tumor tissue. Here the CDR3 reads CASSLSVASEAFF. The CDR3 bases are TGTGCCAGCAGTTTATCGGTGGCCTCTGAAGCTTTCTTT.